What follows are 14 T cell receptor beta chains derived from one specimen sequenced in a study of blood T cell repertoires in COVID-19. Sequencing was performed with immunoSEQ multiplex PCR; in TCRdb, only in-frame clones are kept and a portion is missing. Of some 120,000 clones detected, more than 70% appear once; the ten largest clones hold 5.9%. The sequencing input was peripheral blood. The receptors here all came from a man at least 80 years old with active or convalescent COVID-19.

This clone was recorded only once. The J gene is TRBJ1-2, the V gene TRBV9; a weak D match, TRBD1 (6 bases). The CDR3 is 13 amino acids. V lost 6 bases and J lost 4, with 13 bases in between. Germline CDR1 reads SGDLS; CDR2 reads YYNGEE. The CDR3 DNA reads TGTGCCAGCAACCGGGGAGGGGGCTATGGCTACACCTTC. Encoded protein: CASNRGGGYGYTF. The variable domain in full, with the rest retrieved from reference TRBV9 and TRBJ1-2, is DSGVTQTPKHLITATGQRVTLRCSPRSGDLSVYWYQQSLDQGLQFLIQYYNGEERAKGNILERFSAQQFPDLHSELNLSSLELGDSALYFCASNRGGGYGYTFGSGTRLTVV.

This clone was found once. The V and J genes are TRBV19 and TRBJ2-2; maybe TRBD2 (5 bases). The CDR3 sequence is 15 residues long. Germline V gene data show CDR1 as LNHDA and CDR2 as SQIVND (reference sequence). V lost 7 bases to trimming and J lost 6 bases, with 18 bases between them. CDR3 protein: CASNMPGVGAGELFF. CDR3 nucleotide sequence: TGTGCCAGTAACATGCCCGGGGTTGGTGCCGGGGAGCTGTTTTTT. The variable domain in full, completed from reference TRBV19 and TRBJ2-2, reads DGGITQSPKYLFRKEGQNVTLSCEQNLNHDAMYWYRQDPGQGLRLIYYSQIVNDFQKGDIAEGYSVSREKKESFPLTVTSAQKNPTAFYLCASNMPGVGAGELFFGEGSRLTVL.

This clone was found a few times. The chain joins TRBV18 to TRBJ1-1; 11 bases agree with TRBD1. V dropped 4 bases and J dropped 2; count of bases not matched to a gene: 6. This CDR3 has 16 amino acids. CDR1 and CDR2 from the germline V gene are KGHSH and LQKENI. The CDR3 sequence is CASSRDRGRFNTEAFF. CDR3 sequence (DNA): TGTGCCAGCTCACGGGACAGGGGGAGATTTAACACTGAAGCTTTCTTT.

The chain links TRBV10-3 to TRBJ2-5, with 7 positions matching TRBD1. Germline CDR1 reads ENHRY; CDR2 reads SYGVKD. There are 16 residues in the CDR3. V dropped 5 bases and J dropped 2; count of bases not matched to a gene: 11. The chain's CDR3 is CAISPNPKGQQETQYF. CDR3 DNA sequence: TGTGCCATCAGTCCTAACCCCAAGGGACAGCAAGAGACCCAGTACTTC.

J is TRBJ2-7 and V is TRBV4-3, with 8 bases identical to TRBD1. This CDR3 has 16 amino acids. Trimming cost V 1 base and J 5 bases; bases outside gene matches: 10. Germline CDR1 and CDR2: LGHNA and YSLEER. The CDR3 sequence is CASSQGGQGASDEQYF. The DNA for the CDR3 is TGCGCCAGCAGCCAAGGTGGACAGGGTGCCTCGGACGAGCAGTACTTC.

The chain has TRBV5-1 and TRBJ2-2; 13 positions agree with TRBD2. Losses at the gene ends were 4 bases for V and 8 bases for J; bases not matched to a gene: 8. CDR3 length: 16 residues. Germline V gene sequence: CDR1 SGHRS, CDR2 YFSETQ. Written as DNA, the CDR3 is TGCGCCAGCAGCCCGACTGGGACTAGCGGGGAAGGGGAGCTGTTTTTT. This gives the protein CASSPTGTSGEGELFF. The full variable domain, completed using reference TRBV5-1 and TRBJ2-2, is KAGVTQTPRYLIKTRGQQVTLSCSPISGHRSVSWYQQTPGQGLQFLFEYFSETQRNKGNFPGRFSGRQFSNSRSEMNVSTLELGDSALYLCASSPTGTSGEGELFFGEGSRLTVL.

The DNA for the CDR3 is TGTGCCAGCTCACCCCTAGCGGCGAGCACAGATACGCAGTATTTT. Translated, it gives CASSPLAASTDTQYF. The chain uses TRBV18 and TRBJ2-3, with 7 bases matching TRBD2. Germline V gene sequence: CDR1 KGHSH, CDR2 LQKENI. The junction had 3 bases not matched to a gene; V was cut back by 3 bases and J by 0 bases. The CDR3 runs 15 residues.

This chain uses TRBV7-2 with TRBJ1-4; a weak D match, TRBD1 (5 bases). This CDR3 comprises 15 residues. V was shortened by 4 bases and J by 2 bases, with 11 bases between the two germline ends. Germline loops: CDR1 SGHTA, CDR2 FQGNSA. The CDR3 DNA is TGTGCCAGCAGCTCCCTCGGGGGTACTAATGAAAAACTGTTTTTT. Encoded protein: CASSSLGGTNEKLFF.

Only one count was recorded for this clone. The rearrangement links TRBV7-9 to TRBJ1-4; maybe TRBD1 (5 bases). V shed 1 base and J shed 6 bases, with 12 bases lying between them. CDR1 SEHNR and CDR2 FQNEAQ come from the germline V gene (reference sequence). This CDR3 region has 15 residues. CDR3 sequence (DNA): TGTGCCAGCAGCTTAGTCGGCAGGGAGGATGAAAAACTGTTTTTT. Translated: CASSLVGREDEKLFF.

The chain joins TRBV5-4 to TRBJ2-5; TRBD2 agrees at 11 bases. V shed 2 bases, J shed 3 bases, and the junction held 0 bases outside the gene matches. Germline V gives CDR1 SGHNT, CDR2 YYREEE (reference sequence). CDR3 length: 14 amino acids. In DNA form, the CDR3 reads TGTGCCAGCAGCTTTAGCGGGGGGGAAGAGACCCAGTACTTC. Translated: CASSFSGGEETQYF.

The rearrangement links TRBV2 to TRBJ2-1; 14 nucleotides agree with TRBD2. CDR1 is SNHLY and CDR2 is FYNNEI in the germline V gene. V shed 7 bases and J 9 bases; nucleotides not matched to a gene: 2. CDR3 length: 13 amino acids. The CDR3 sequence: CASTGTSGGEQFF. The CDR3, as DNA: TGTGCCAGCACGGGGACTAGCGGGGGTGAGCAGTTCTTC.

The chain couples TRBV12-5 to TRBJ2-2; D is perhaps TRBD1 (5 bases). Per germline, CDR1 LGHNT and CDR2 FRNRAP. V was clipped by 7 bases and J by 4 bases, with 13 bases between them. CDR3 size: 14 residues. Here the CDR3 DNA reads TGTGCTAGTGCCCCGACAGAGACCACCGGGGAGCTGTTTTTT. Protein product: CASAPTETTGELFF.

This clone showed up just a few times. This chain uses TRBV15 with TRBJ1-3, with 8 bases identical to TRBD1. The germline CDR1 and CDR2 sequences are LNHNV and YYDKDF (reference sequence). V lost 3 bases and J lost 4; bases outside the gene matches: 5. This CDR3 is built from 15 residues. DNA for the CDR3: TGTGCCACCAGCAGGACAGGGGAAGCGGGAAACACCATATATTTT. Amino acid sequence: CATSRTGEAGNTIYF. Using reference TRBV15 and TRBJ1-3 for the parts outside the CDR3, the full variable domain is DAMVIQNPRYQVTQFGKPVTLSCSQTLNHNVMYWYQQKSSQAPKLLFHYYDKDFNNEADTPDNFQSRRPNTSFCFLDIRSPGLGDTAMYLCATSRTGEAGNTIYFGEGSWLTVV.

The rearrangement joins TRBV18 to TRBJ1-3; 10 bases line up with TRBD1. With 4 bases clipped from V and 2 bases from J, the junction kept 5 bases outside the gene matches. Germline V lookup: CDR1 KGHSH, CDR2 LQKENI. The CDR3 totals 16 residues. The DNA for the CDR3 is TGTGCCAGCTCACAGTCCGGGACAGGGGCTGGAAACACCATATATTTT. This sequence encodes CASSQSGTGAGNTIYF.